This TCR beta chain came from a study of beta chain features in type 1 diabetes. Study-level information: Age, gender, cell numbers and subset yield matched between patients and controls. All samples combined gave over 100 million sorted cells for examination.

The authors reverse transcribed all of the isolated RNA, so sequencing captured expressed TCRB transcripts. Libraries were prepared by immunoSEQ multiplex PCR; TCRdb keeps only in-frame clonotypes and omits some of them. Found here are over 150,000 clones, approximately 10% of them singletons; the top ten hold roughly 0.45%. The study's findings and limits: People with Type 1 diabetes carried modestly yet significantly shorter TCRB CDR3s in all four CD4+ subsets. Type 1 diabetes patients showed fewer insertions and more deletions at VDJ junctions.

Isolation of CD4+ naive, central memory, regulatory and stem cell-like memory cells was achieved by sorting via CD45RO/CCR7/CD25/CD127/CD95/CD27. The CDR3 runs 16 residues. The germline V gene has CDR1 SGHDT and CDR2 YYEEEE. Trimming took off 2 bases at V and 6 bases at J, with 17 bases between the two ends. In regard to this clone: The antigen is not known.

The origin of this receptor is a man in his thirties or forties with type 1 diabetes. Sequenced input: central memory CD4+ T cells from blood. The chain joins TRBV5-6 to TRBJ2-2; tentative D call: TRBD1 (6 bases). The DNA of the CDR3 is TGTGCCAGCAGCTTTTACAGGGTTGATTCCTCCGGGGAGCTGTTTTTT. Protein product: CASSFYRVDSSGELFF.